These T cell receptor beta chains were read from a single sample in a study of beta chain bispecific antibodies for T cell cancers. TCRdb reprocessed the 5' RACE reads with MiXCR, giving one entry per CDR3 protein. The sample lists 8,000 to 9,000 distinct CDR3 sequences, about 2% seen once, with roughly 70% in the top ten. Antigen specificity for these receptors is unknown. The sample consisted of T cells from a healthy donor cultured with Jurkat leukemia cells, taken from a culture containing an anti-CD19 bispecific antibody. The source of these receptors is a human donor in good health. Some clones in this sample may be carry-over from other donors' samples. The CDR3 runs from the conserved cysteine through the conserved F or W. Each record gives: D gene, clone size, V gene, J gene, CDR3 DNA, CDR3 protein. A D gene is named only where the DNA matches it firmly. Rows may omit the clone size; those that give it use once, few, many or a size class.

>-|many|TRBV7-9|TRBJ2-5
TGTGCCAGCAGCCTAGCTGGCCAGGGACAGACCCAGTACTTC
CASSLAGQGQTQYF
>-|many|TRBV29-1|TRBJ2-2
TGCAGCGTTGAAAGGTCCACTCCGAACACCGGGGAGCTGTTTTTT
CSVERSTPNTGELFF
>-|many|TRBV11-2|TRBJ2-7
TGTGCCAGCAGCTTAGACTATCTCCCGCTGTCCGAGCAGTACTTC
CASSLDYLPLSEQYF
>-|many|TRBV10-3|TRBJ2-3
TGTGCCATCGGGGGCCCGATGACTAGCACAGATACGCAGTATTTT
CAIGGPMTSTDTQYF
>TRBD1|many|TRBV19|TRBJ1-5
TGTGCCAGTAGTATAATGGGGCAGGGGGCGAGGCAGCCCCAGCATTTT
CASSIMGQGARQPQHF
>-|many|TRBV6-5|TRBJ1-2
TGTGCCAGCAGTTTAAACCCGCCCGGAGACTATGGCTACACCTTC
CASSLNPPGDYGYTF
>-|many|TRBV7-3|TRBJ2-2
TGTGCCAGCAGCCCAGTGAACACCGGGGAGCTGTTTTTT
CASSPVNTGELFF
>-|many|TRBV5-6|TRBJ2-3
TGTGCCAGCAGCGTCGAACTAGCCGACATCACAGATACGCAGTATTTT
CASSVELADITDTQYF
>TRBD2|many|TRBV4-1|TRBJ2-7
TGCGCCAGCAGCCTTGACAGGGCGGGGGGGCAAGGCGAGCAGTACTTC
CASSLDRAGGQGEQYF
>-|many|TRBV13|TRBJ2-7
TGTGCCAGCAGCTTAGACCAGTACGAGCAGTACTTC
CASSLDQYEQYF
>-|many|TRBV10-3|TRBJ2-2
TGTGCCATCAGTGAAGGAGCGGGGGAGCTGTTTTTT
CAISEGAGELFF
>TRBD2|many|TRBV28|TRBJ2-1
TGTGCCAGCAGTCCTACCCGGACTAGCGGGGGCGTTAGCTCCTACAATGAGCAGTTCTTC
CASSPTRTSGGVSSYNEQFF
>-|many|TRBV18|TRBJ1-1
TGTGCCAGCTCATCAATGACAGACGAAGCTTTCTTT
CASSSMTDEAFF
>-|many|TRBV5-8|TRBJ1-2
TGTGCCAGCATGATGGGGGCTGACTATGGCTACACCTTC
CASMMGADYGYTF
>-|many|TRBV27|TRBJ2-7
TGTGCCAGCAGCATTGGTGCGGTTTACTACGAGCAGTACTTC
CASSIGAVYYEQYF
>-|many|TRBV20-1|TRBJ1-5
TGCAGTGCGGAGAGGTCCGTGGATCAGCCCCAGCATTTT
CSAERSVDQPQHF
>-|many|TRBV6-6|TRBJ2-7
TGTGCCAGCAGTTACGCGACCTCCGAGCAGTACTTC
CASSYATSEQYF
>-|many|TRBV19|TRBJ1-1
TGTGCCAGTAGTTTTTCAGGGGACGAAGCTTTCTTT
CASSFSGDEAFF
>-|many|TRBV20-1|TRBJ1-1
TGCAGTGCTAGAGATGGAAAGGGTGAAGCTTTCTTT
CSARDGKGEAFF
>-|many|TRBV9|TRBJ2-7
TGTGCCAGCAGCGGACAGGACCACTCCTACGAGCAGTACTTC
CASSGQDHSYEQYF
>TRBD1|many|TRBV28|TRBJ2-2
TGTGCCAGCAGGACAGGGTACGACACCGGGGAGCTGTTTTTT
CASRTGYDTGELFF
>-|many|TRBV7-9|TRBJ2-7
TGTGCCAGCAGCTTAGCCCCAAACGACGAGCAGTACTTC
CASSLAPNDEQYF
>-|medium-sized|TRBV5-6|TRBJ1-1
TGTGCCAGCAGCTTGTTTGTTGAGGTGAACACTGAAGCTTTCTTT
CASSLFVEVNTEAFF
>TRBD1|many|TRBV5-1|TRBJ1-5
TGCGCCAGCAGCTTGGAGGGGGCCCCACAGCCCCAGCATTTT
CASSLEGAPQPQHF
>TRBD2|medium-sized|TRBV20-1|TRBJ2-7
TGCAGTGCTAGCCCACTAGCGGGGGCCAGCTCCTACGAGCAGTACTTC
CSASPLAGASSYEQYF
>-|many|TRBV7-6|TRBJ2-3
TGTGCCAGCAGCTCCCTAGTGGCAGAAGACACAGATACGCAGTATTTT
CASSSLVAEDTDTQYF
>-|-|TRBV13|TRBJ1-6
TGTGCCAGCAGCACCTCGTGGACGGTAGGGGATTCACCCCTCCACTTT
CASSTSWTVGDSPLHF
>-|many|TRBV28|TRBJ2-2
TGTGCCAGCAGGTACCAGGGTGATAGAGAGCTGTTTTTT
CASRYQGDRELFF
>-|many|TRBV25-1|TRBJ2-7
TGTGCTACAGAACGGGGGTACGAGCAGTACTTC
CATERGYEQYF
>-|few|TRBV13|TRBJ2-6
TGTGCCAGCAGCTTAGGACTAGCCAACGTCCTGACTTTC
CASSLGLANVLTF
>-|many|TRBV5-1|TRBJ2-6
TGCGCCAGCAGCTTGTATGCTGATCTCTGGTTGGACGTCCTGACTTTC
CASSLYADLWLDVLTF
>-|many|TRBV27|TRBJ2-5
TGTGCCAGCAGTTTAAGGGGTCAAGAGACCCAGTACTTC
CASSLRGQETQYF
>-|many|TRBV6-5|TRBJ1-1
TGTGCCAGCAGTCCACCTTACAGGGACCTTAACACTGAAGCTTTCTTT
CASSPPYRDLNTEAFF
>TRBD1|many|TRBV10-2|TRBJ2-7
TGCGCCAGCAGTGAGGGGACAGATTCGGGAGAGCAGTACTTC
CASSEGTDSGEQYF
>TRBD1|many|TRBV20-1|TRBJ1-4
TGCAGTGCCGGAGTGAGGGGTCAGGGGGAAGAAAAACTGTTTTTT
CSAGVRGQGEEKLFF